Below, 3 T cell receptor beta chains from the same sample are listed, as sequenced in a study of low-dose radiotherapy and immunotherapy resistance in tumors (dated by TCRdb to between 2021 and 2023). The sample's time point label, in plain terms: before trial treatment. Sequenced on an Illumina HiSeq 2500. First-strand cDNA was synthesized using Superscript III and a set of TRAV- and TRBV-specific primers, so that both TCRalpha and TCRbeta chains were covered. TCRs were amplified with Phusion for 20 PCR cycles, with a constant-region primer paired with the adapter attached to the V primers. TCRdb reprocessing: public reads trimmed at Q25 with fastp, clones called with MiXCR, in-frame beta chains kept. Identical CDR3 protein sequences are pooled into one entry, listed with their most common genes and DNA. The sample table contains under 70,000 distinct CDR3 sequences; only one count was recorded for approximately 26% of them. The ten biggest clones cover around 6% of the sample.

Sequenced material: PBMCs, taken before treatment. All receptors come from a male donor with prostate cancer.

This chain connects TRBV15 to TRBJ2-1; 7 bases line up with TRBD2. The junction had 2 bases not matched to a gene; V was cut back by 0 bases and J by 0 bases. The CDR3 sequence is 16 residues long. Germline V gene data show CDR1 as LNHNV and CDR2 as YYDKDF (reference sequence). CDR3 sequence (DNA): TGTGCCACCAGCAGAGATCCGGGGGGCTCCTACAATGAGCAGTTCTTC. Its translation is CATSRDPGGSYNEQFF.

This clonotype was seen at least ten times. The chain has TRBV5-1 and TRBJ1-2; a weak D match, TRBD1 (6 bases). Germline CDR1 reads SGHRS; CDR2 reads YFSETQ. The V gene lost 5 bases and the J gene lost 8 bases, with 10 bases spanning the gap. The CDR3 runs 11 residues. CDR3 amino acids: CASSSRGGYTF. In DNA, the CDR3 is TGCGCCAGCAGTAGCAGGGGCGGCTACACCTTC.

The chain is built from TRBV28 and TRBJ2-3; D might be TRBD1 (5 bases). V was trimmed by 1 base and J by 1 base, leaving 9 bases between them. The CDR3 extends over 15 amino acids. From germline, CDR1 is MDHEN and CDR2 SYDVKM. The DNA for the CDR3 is TGTGCCAGCAGTTTATCCGACAGCCGCACAGATACGCAGTATTTT. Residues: CASSLSDSRTDTQYF. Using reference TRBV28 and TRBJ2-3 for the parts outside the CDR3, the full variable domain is DVKVTQSSRYLVKRTGEKVFLECVQDMDHENMFWYRQDPGLGLRLIYFSYDVKMKEKGDIPEGYSVSREKKERFSLILESASTNQTSMYLCASSLSDSRTDTQYFGPGTRLTVL.